Detailed here is one T cell receptor beta chain. This clone may be a read error of a much larger clone one base away. No conserved phenylalanine or tryptophan is present at the end of the CDR3, so a read error is the likely explanation. MiXCR was run by TCRdb on the reads, yielding one entry per CDR3 protein. The data contain roughly 250,000 distinct CDR3 sequences, more than 25% of them singletons. This sample is drawn from a study of kidney transplant recipient with SARS-CoV-2 infection. V lost 2 bases and J lost 10, with 12 bases in between. This CDR3 comprises 13 residues. Germline V CDR1 and CDR2: SEHNR, FQNEAQ (reference sequence).

Sequenced here: a blood sample, sampled at baseline and on approximately day 120 from a kidney transplant recipient. The rearrangement uses TRBV7-9 and TRBJ2-1; D call uncertain. This sequence was found in a male patient between 25 and 39 years old who had COVID-19 and was a kidney transplant recipient. Some T cells may be graft donor cells. CDR3 region: CASSLMTLAEQFL. The DNA for the CDR3 is TGTGCCAGCAGCTTAATGACCCTCGCCGAGCAGTTCCTC.